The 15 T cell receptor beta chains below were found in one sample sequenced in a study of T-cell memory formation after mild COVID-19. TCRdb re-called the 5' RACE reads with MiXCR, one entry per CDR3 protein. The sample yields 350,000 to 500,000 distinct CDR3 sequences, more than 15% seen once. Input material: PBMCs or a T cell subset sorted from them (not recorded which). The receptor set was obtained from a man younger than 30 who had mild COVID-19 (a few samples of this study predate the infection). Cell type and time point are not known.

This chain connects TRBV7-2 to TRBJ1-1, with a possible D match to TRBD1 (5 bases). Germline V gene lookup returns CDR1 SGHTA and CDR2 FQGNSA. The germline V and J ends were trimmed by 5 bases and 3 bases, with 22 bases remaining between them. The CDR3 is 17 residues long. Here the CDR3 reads CASSDTLSGGTDTEAFF. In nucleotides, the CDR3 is TGTGCCAGCAGCGACACCTTGAGTGGGGGGACGGACACTGAAGCTTTCTTT.

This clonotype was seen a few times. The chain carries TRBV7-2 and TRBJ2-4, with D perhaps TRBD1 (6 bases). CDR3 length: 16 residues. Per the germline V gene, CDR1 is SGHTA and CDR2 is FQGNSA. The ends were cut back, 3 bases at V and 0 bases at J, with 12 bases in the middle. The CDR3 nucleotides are TGTGCCAGCAGCTTCTCTGGGGGCCTAGCCAAAAACATTCAGTACTTC. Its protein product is CASSFSGGLAKNIQYF.

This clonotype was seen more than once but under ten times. CDR3 in amino acids: CASSLVLAGGHTQYF. The CDR3 nucleotides are TGTGCCAGCAGCTTAGTACTAGCGGGGGGGCATACGCAGTATTTT. V and J are TRBV7-2 and TRBJ2-3; TRBD2 aligns across 13 bases. CDR3 length: 15 residues. Germline trimming cut 1 base from V and 7 bases from J; bases unmatched to any gene: 2. Germline V gene lookup returns CDR1 SGHTA and CDR2 FQGNSA.

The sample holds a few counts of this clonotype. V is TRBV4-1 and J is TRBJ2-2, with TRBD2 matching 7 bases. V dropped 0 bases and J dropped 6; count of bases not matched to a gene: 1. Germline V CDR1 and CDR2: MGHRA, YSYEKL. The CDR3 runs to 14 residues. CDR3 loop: CASSQDRGAGELFF. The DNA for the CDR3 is TGCGCCAGCAGCCAAGATCGGGGGGCCGGGGAGCTGTTTTTT.

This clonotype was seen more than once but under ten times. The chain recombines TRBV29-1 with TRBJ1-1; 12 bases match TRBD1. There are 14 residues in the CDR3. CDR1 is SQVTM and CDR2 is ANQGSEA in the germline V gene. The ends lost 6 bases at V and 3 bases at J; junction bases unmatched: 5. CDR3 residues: CSVEGQGADTEAFF. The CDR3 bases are TGCAGCGTCGAGGGACAGGGGGCAGACACTGAAGCTTTCTTT.

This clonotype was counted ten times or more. The CDR3 region has the DNA TGTGCCAGCAGTTCCCGGGGGACGGCGGGAAGGAGCTACACCTTC. Its translation is CASSSRGTAGRSYTF. The gene calls are TRBV6-5 and TRBJ1-2; TRBD1 is a possible D gene (5 bases). The V gene lost 4 bases and the J gene lost 9 bases, with 21 bases spanning the gap. Germline assignment: CDR1 MNHEY and CDR2 SVGAGI. This CDR3 has 15 amino acids.

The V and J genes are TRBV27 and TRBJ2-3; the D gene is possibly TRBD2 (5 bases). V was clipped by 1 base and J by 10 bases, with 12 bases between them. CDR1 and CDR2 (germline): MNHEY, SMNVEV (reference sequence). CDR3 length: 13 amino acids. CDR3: CASSLYSGVAQYF. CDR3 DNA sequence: TGTGCCAGCAGTTTATATTCCGGGGTAGCGCAGTATTTT.

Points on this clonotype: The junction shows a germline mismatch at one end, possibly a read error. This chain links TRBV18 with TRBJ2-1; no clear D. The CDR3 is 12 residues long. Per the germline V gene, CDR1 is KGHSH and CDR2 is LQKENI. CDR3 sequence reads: CDSSPLPGEQFF. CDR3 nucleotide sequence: TGTGACAGCTCACCACTTCCGGGTGAGCAGTTCTTC. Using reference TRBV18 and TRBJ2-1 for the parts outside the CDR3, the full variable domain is NAGVMQNPRHLVRRRGQEARLRCSPMKGHSHVYWYRQLPEEGLKFMVYLQKENIIDESGMPKERFSAEFPKEGPSILRIQQVVRGDSAAYFCDSSPLPGEQFFGPGTRLTVL.

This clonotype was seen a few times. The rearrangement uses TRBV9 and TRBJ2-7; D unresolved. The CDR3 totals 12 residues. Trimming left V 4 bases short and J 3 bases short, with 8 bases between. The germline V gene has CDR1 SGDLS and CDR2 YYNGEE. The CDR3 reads CASSIGFYEQYV. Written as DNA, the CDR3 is TGTGCCAGCAGCATCGGCTTCTACGAGCAGTACGTC.

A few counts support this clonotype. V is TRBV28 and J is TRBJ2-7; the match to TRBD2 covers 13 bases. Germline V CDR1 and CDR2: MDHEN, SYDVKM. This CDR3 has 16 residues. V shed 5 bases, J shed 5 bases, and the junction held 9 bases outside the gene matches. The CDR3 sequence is CASSETPGLAGHEQYV. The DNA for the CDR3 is TGTGCCAGCAGTGAGACCCCGGGACTAGCGGGGCACGAGCAGTACGTC.

The CDR3 protein is CASSVGLAGDIQYF. CDR3 sequence (DNA): TGTGCCAGCAGCGTAGGACTAGCGGGGGACATTCAGTACTTC. The chain recombines TRBV9 with TRBJ2-4; the match to TRBD2 covers 12 bases. CDR3 length: 14 amino acids. Germline CDR1 and CDR2: SGDLS and YYNGEE. V lost 0 bases to trimming and J lost 8 bases; unmatched junction nucleotides: 0.

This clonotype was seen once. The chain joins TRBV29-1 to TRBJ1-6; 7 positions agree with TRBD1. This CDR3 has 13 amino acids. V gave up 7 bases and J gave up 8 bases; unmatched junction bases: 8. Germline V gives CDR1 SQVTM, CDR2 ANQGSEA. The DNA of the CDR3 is TGCAGCGCAAGTGACAGGGTTGATTCACCCCTCCACTTT. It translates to CSASDRVDSPLHF.

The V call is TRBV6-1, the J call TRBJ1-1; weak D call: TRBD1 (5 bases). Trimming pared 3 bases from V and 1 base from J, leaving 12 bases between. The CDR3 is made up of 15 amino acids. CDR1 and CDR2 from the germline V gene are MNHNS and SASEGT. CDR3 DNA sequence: TGTGCCAGCAGTGATCAGGCAGGGACGAACACTGAAGCTTTCTTT. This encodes CASSDQAGTNTEAFF.

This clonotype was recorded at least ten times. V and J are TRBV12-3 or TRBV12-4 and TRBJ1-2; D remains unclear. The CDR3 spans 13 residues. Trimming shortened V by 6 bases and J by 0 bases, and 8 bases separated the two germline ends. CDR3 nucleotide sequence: TGTGCCAGCAGACCGGGATCTAACTATGGCTACACCTTC. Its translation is CASRPGSNYGYTF.

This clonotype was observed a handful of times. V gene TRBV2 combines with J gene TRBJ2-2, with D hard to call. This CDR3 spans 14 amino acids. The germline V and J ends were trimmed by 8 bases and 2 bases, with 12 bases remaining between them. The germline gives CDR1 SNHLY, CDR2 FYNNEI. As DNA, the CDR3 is TGTGCCAGCCGTCTCGAGCATAACACCGGGGAGCTGTTTTTT. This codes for CASRLEHNTGELFF.